This entry concerns a single TCR beta chain. V lost 7 bases to trimming and J lost 4 bases, with 10 bases between them. Germline V gene lookup returns CDR1 SGHVS and CDR2 FQNEAQ. The CDR3 is made up of 12 amino acids. This sample is drawn from a study of CD8+ T cells in alopecia areata. Treatment given: oral pan-JAK inhibitor, 5-10 mg twice daily. Extracted from the samples, RNA was reverse transcribed into cDNA to serve as the sequencing template. The method was immunoSEQ multiplex PCR; TCRdb's version includes in-frame clones alone and lacks a portion of them. The sample consists of 85,000 to 95,000 clones, about 71% of them appearing once.

Material: CD8+ T cells sorted from blood, obtained around week 44, from a patient treated with tofacitinib. The chain carries TRBV7-8 and TRBJ1-1, with unresolved D. The receptor comes from a human donor with alopecia areata. Here the CDR3 reads CASTGRSTEAFF. The CDR3 nucleotides read TGTGCCAGCACCGGACGGTCCACTGAAGCTTTCTTT.